The next 24 T cell receptor beta chains were all read from a single sample in a study of T cell changes during pregnancy in multiple sclerosis. Sequencing was performed with immunoSEQ multiplex PCR; in TCRdb, only in-frame clones are kept and a portion is missing. The profile covers about 80,000 clones, with about 90% appearing a single time and under 1.5% taken by the ten largest. The sample was peripheral blood, taken before pregnancy. The receptors were gathered from a female donor with multiple sclerosis, enrolled in a pregnancy study.

The chain recombines TRBV7-9 with TRBJ1-2; unclear D gene. The CDR3 is 11 residues long. Germline loops: CDR1 SEHNR, CDR2 FQNEAQ (reference sequence). Trimming stripped 10 bases from V and 4 bases from J, with 10 bases between. CDR3 coding DNA: TGTGCCACCCCCACTGGCTATGGCTACACCTTC. Translating it yields CATPTGYGYTF.

This chain uses TRBV9 with TRBJ2-7, with a weak D call TRBD1 (6 bases). Trimming stripped 3 bases from V and 4 bases from J, with 14 bases between. Germline V gene data show CDR1 as SGDLS and CDR2 as YYNGEE. This CDR3 is 14 amino acids long. Here the CDR3 DNA reads TGTGCCAGCAGCGGGGGGCGCCGGCCGTACGAGCAGTACTTC. Translating it yields CASSGGRRPYEQYF.

The gene calls are TRBV5-1 and TRBJ2-7, with 10 nucleotides matching TRBD1. CDR1 SGHRS and CDR2 YFSETQ come from the germline V gene. V trimming: 0 bases; J trimming: 3 bases; junction bases outside the gene matches: 3. The CDR3 consists of 15 residues. CDR3 residues: CASSLGTGGHYEQYF. CDR3 in DNA: TGCGCCAGCAGCTTGGGGACAGGGGGGCACTACGAGCAGTACTTC. The whole variable domain, remainder taken from reference TRBV5-1 and TRBJ2-7, is KAGVTQTPRYLIKTRGQQVTLSCSPISGHRSVSWYQQTPGQGLQFLFEYFSETQRNKGNFPGRFSGRQFSNSRSEMNVSTLELGDSALYLCASSLGTGGHYEQYFGPGTRLTVT.

The J gene is TRBJ1-3, the V gene TRBV6-5; D possibly corresponds to TRBD1 (6 bases). Germline CDR1 is MNHEY and CDR2 is SVGAGI. V shed 2 bases and J shed 0 bases, with 8 bases lying between them. This CDR3 spans 15 amino acids. CDR3: CASSYQDSSGNTIYF. The CDR3 DNA reads as TGTGCCAGCAGTTACCAGGACAGCTCTGGAAACACCATATATTTT.

This chain connects TRBV27 to TRBJ2-5; D gene uncertain. V was trimmed by 1 base and J by 4 bases, leaving 7 bases between them. The germline V gene encodes CDR1 MNHEY and CDR2 SMNVEV (reference sequence). The CDR3 extends over 13 amino acids. In nucleotides, the CDR3 is TGTGCCAGCAGTTTATTCCTAGGAGAGACCCAGTACTTC. Translated: CASSLFLGETQYF.

This sequence joins TRBV5-1 and TRBJ1-1; D is possibly TRBD1 (6 bases). The CDR3 spans 12 residues. Germline values: CDR1 SGHRS, CDR2 YFSETQ. Trimming cost V 1 base and J 8 bases, with 9 bases left between them. CDR3 residues: CASSLLGTEAFF. The CDR3 coding sequence is TGCGCCAGCAGCTTGTTAGGGACAGAAGCTTTCTTT.

This chain links TRBV5-4 with TRBJ1-2, with TRBD1 identical over 10 bases. The CDR3 runs 13 residues. V dropped 4 bases and J dropped 4; count of bases not matched to a gene: 1. Per the germline V gene, CDR1 is SGHNT and CDR2 is YYREEE (reference sequence). The CDR3 loop reads CASSRTGGYGYTF. The CDR3 region has the DNA TGTGCCAGCAGCCGGACAGGGGGCTATGGCTACACCTTC. The entire variable domain, with the rest obtained from reference TRBV5-4 and TRBJ1-2, is as follows: ETGVTQSPTHLIKTRGQQVTLRCSSQSGHNTVSWYQQALGQGPQFIFQYYREEENGRGNFPPRFSGLQFPNYSSELNVNALELDDSALYLCASSRTGGYGYTFGSGTRLTVV.

The chain links TRBV19 to TRBJ1-2; D remains unclear. The CDR3 is 11 residues long. Deletions cut 5 bases from V and 4 bases from J, with 5 bases between. Germline CDR1 LNHDA, CDR2 SQIVND (reference sequence). The DNA for the CDR3 is TGTGCCAGTAGTCAGTTCTATGGCTACACCTTC. Protein: CASSQFYGYTF.

The CDR3: CSVEVPKSSYNEQFF. DNA of the CDR3: TGCAGCGTTGAAGTCCCCAAGAGCTCCTACAATGAGCAGTTCTTC. V gene TRBV29-1 combines with J gene TRBJ2-1, with D uncertain. The germline gives CDR1 SQVTM, CDR2 ANQGSEA. The V and J ends lost 1 base and 0 bases respectively, with 10 bases between them. This CDR3 comprises 15 residues.

V and J are TRBV2 and TRBJ2-7; TRBD1 agrees at 7 bases. V was clipped by 9 bases and J by 3 bases; unmatched bases: 5. Germline V gene sequence: CDR1 SNHLY, CDR2 FYNNEI. This CDR3 contains 12 residues. The CDR3 spells CARRDSDYEQYF. CDR3 bases: TGTGCCAGAAGGGACAGCGACTACGAGCAGTACTTC.

The chain joins TRBV4-1 to TRBJ1-2; weak D call: TRBD1 (6 bases). CDR3 length equals 16 residues. Trimming removed 0 bases from V and 6 bases from J, with 17 bases in between. Germline CDR1 MGHRA, CDR2 YSYEKL. CDR3 sequence: CASSQDPRGRGDGYTF. CDR3 coding DNA: TGCGCCAGCAGCCAAGATCCCCGCGGCAGGGGAGATGGCTACACCTTC.

This chain links TRBV4-1 with TRBJ2-7; D gene uncertain. There are 14 residues in the CDR3. Trimming took off 1 base at V and 3 bases at J, with 10 bases between the two ends. The germline gives CDR1 MGHRA, CDR2 YSYEKL. CDR3 DNA: TGCGCCAGCAGCCAAGGCCACGGTTACTACGAGCAGTACTTC. It yields the protein CASSQGHGYYEQYF.

This chain links TRBV19 with TRBJ2-3, with 8 bases aligning to TRBD2. With 4 bases clipped from V and 4 bases from J, the junction kept 7 bases outside the gene matches. Germline V CDR1 and CDR2: LNHDA, SQIVND (reference sequence). This CDR3 has 15 amino acids. CDR3 protein: CASSTLSGGSDTQYF. In DNA, the CDR3 is TGTGCCAGTAGTACGCTCAGCGGGGGATCAGATACGCAGTATTTT. Together with reference TRBV19 and TRBJ2-3, the CDR3 gives the full variable domain: DGGITQSPKYLFRKEGQNVTLSCEQNLNHDAMYWYRQDPGQGLRLIYYSQIVNDFQKGDIAEGYSVSREKKESFPLTVTSAQKNPTAFYLCASSTLSGGSDTQYFGPGTRLTVL.

J is TRBJ2-3 and V is TRBV4-1; 12 bases align to TRBD2. From germline, CDR1 is MGHRA and CDR2 YSYEKL. The CDR3 loop spans 15 amino acids. The V gene end was trimmed by 7 bases and the J gene end by 6 bases; junction bases not matched to a gene: 8. CDR3 in amino acids: CASNKLAGGGDTQYF. CDR3 bases: TGCGCCAGCAATAAACTAGCGGGAGGTGGGGATACGCAGTATTTT.

The CDR3 is CASSYPGGNEQFF. The DNA for the CDR3 is TGTGCCAGCAGTTATCCGGGGGGGAATGAGCAGTTCTTC. The rearrangement uses TRBV6-5 and TRBJ2-1; 8 bases are shared with TRBD2. This CDR3 has 13 residues. Germline loops: CDR1 MNHEY, CDR2 SVGAGI. With 3 bases clipped from V and 7 bases from J, the junction kept 2 bases outside the gene matches.

This chain uses TRBV11-2 with TRBJ2-1; TRBD1 matches 8 bases. The CDR3 loop spans 13 amino acids. Germline V gene sequence: CDR1 SGHAT, CDR2 FQNNGV. V shed 3 bases and J 10 bases; nucleotides not matched to a gene: 5. The CDR3: CASSFQGAGEQFF. DNA of the CDR3: TGTGCCAGCAGCTTTCAGGGGGCGGGAGAGCAGTTCTTC.

This sequence joins TRBV6-5 and TRBJ1-6; possible D gene TRBD1, 5 bases. CDR1 and CDR2 from the germline V gene are MNHEY and SVGAGI. Trimming removed 11 bases at V and 7 bases at J, with 15 bases between. CDR3 size: 13 residues. In DNA form, the CDR3 reads TGTGCCGCGGGGGAAGCGCGGAATTCACCCCTCCACTTT. Amino acid sequence: CAAGEARNSPLHF.

The chain links TRBV2 to TRBJ1-2; 7 nucleotides match TRBD1. The CDR3 covers 13 residues. The germline CDR1 and CDR2 sequences are SNHLY and FYNNEI. After removal of 5 bases from V and 4 bases from J, the junction contained 4 bases not matched to a gene. CDR3 residues: CASSKGAGYGYTF. DNA of the CDR3: TGTGCCAGCAGTAAGGGGGCTGGCTATGGCTACACCTTC.

This rearrangement joins TRBV11-2 to TRBJ2-7, with D perhaps TRBD1 (5 bases). Trimming removed 5 bases from V and 6 bases from J, with 8 bases in between. CDR3 length: 11 residues. CDR1 and CDR2 (germline): SGHAT, FQNNGV. DNA for the CDR3: TGTGCCAGCAGCGCAGACAGCGAGCAGTACTTC. Translation gives CASSADSEQYF.

The J gene is TRBJ1-2, the V gene TRBV6-5, with D uncertain. The CDR3 runs 13 residues. Germline V gene data show CDR1 as MNHEY and CDR2 as SVGAGI. V lost 5 bases, J lost 1 base, and 8 bases lay in between. As DNA, the CDR3 is TGTGCCAGCAGTGCGCACGATAACTATGGCTACACCTTC. This encodes CASSAHDNYGYTF.

The rearrangement joins TRBV13 to TRBJ1-5; a possible D gene is TRBD1 (6 bases). Germline CDR1 is PRHDT and CDR2 is FYEKMQ (reference sequence). Trimming took off 3 bases at V and 7 bases at J, with 13 bases between the two ends. The length of the CDR3 is 14 residues. CDR3 DNA sequence: TGTGCCAGCAGCTTCGGGGGGGCGCGGCAGCCCCAGCATTTT. It is translated as CASSFGGARQPQHF.

A remark on this clone: At one of its ends the junction is not consistent with the germline gene, which may arise from a read error. The chain links TRBV7-9 to TRBJ1-6; TRBD1 matches at 7 bases. The CDR3 runs 18 residues. Germline values: CDR1 SEHNR, CDR2 FQNEAQ (reference sequence). CDR3 sequence (DNA): TGTGCCAGCAGCCTAGCAGCCGGACAGGCGAGCTATAATTCACCCCTCCACTTT. Its translation: CASSLAAGQASYNSPLHF.

This chain links TRBV19 with TRBJ1-2; 12 bases map to TRBD1. The CDR3 totals 14 residues. Germline values: CDR1 LNHDA, CDR2 SQIVND (reference sequence). With 7 bases clipped from V and 5 bases from J, the junction kept 5 bases outside the gene matches. The CDR3 here is CASTPGQGAYGYTF. The DNA of the CDR3 is TGTGCCAGTACTCCGGGACAGGGGGCGTATGGCTACACCTTC.

This clone occurred a few times. For the CDR3, the DNA is TGTGCCAGCAACCGGGACAGGGGGCATGGCTACACCTTC. This encodes CASNRDRGHGYTF. The chain carries TRBV5-5 and TRBJ1-2, with 12 positions matching TRBD1. This CDR3 is built from 13 residues. Trimming at V came to 6 bases and at J to 6 bases, leaving 3 bases not matched to a gene. CDR1 is SGHKS and CDR2 is YYEKEE in the germline V gene (reference sequence).